This entry lists 30 T cell receptor beta chains sequenced from one sample in a study of cytomegalovirus exposure and HLA in healthy donors. Measured with immunoSEQ multiplex PCR; TCRdb has only the in-frame clones, and not every one. The repertoire includes tens of thousands of clones, 90% to 96% of them detected once, and 1.5% to 2% sits in the top ten. The sequencing input was PBMCs. The receptors were sampled from a man between 18 and 29 years old in good health and CMV-seropositive.

This clone is a singleton in its sample. The chain employs TRBV6-5 and TRBJ1-1; D remains unclear. V was clipped by 9 bases and J by 4 bases, with 12 bases between them. The germline gives CDR1 MNHEY, CDR2 SVGAGI. This CDR3 has 12 residues. The CDR3 region is CASMVGGTEAFF. For the CDR3, the DNA is TGTGCCAGTATGGTCGGTGGCACTGAAGCTTTCTTT.

The rearrangement joins TRBV29-1 to TRBJ2-2; possible D gene TRBD1, 5 bases. V was trimmed by 2 bases and J by 0 bases, leaving 16 bases between them. Germline V gene lookup returns CDR1 SQVTM and CDR2 ANQGSEA. This CDR3 has 17 residues. CDR3 DNA: TGCAGCGTTGAAAAGGGGCGGCAGGGCCCGAACACCGGGGAGCTGTTTTTT. It yields the protein CSVEKGRQGPNTGELFF.

This sequence joins TRBV30 and TRBJ2-7, with a tentative D call TRBD2 (6 bases). V was trimmed by 3 bases and J by 0 bases, leaving 15 bases between them. The CDR3 length is 15 residues. Germline CDR1 GTSNPN, CDR2 SVGIG (reference sequence). CDR3 coding DNA: TGTGCCTGGAGCCCCGGGACTTCGAGCTCCTACGAGCAGTACTTC. Residues: CAWSPGTSSSYEQYF.

The chain couples TRBV4-2 to TRBJ2-1; TRBD2 is a possible D gene (5 bases). Germline CDR1 and CDR2: LGHNA and YNFKEQ. The CDR3 totals 16 residues. V was shortened by 5 bases and J by 6 bases, with 20 bases between the two germline ends. The chain's CDR3 is CASSEITSAVFNEQFF. As DNA, the CDR3 is TGTGCCAGCAGCGAAATAACTAGTGCTGTCTTCAATGAGCAGTTCTTC.

V gene TRBV11-3 combines with J gene TRBJ2-2; 9 bases align to TRBD2. This CDR3 spans 16 amino acids. J gave up 7 bases and V 1 base, and 7 bases lay outside the gene matches. Germline V gives CDR1 SGHNT, CDR2 YENEEA. The CDR3 nucleotides read TGTGCCAGCAGCTTAGGCCTAGCGGGAAGGATCGGGGAGCTGTTTTTT. This encodes CASSLGLAGRIGELFF.

The genes are TRBV4-1 and TRBJ1-1; a weak D match, TRBD1 (6 bases). This CDR3 spans 12 amino acids. Germline V gives CDR1 MGHRA, CDR2 YSYEKL. With 1 base removed from V and 11 bases from J, the gap between germline ends came to 11 bases. The CDR3 bases are TGCGCCAGCAGCCAAGGTGGGGGCTCGGCTTTCTTT. Protein product: CASSQGGGSAFF.

The chain employs TRBV27 and TRBJ1-1; possibly TRBD1 for D (5 bases). Per the germline V gene, CDR1 is MNHEY and CDR2 is SMNVEV (reference sequence). This CDR3 has 11 residues. CDR3 region: CGTARGADAFF. CDR3 nucleotides: TGTGGTACGGCAAGGGGCGCGGATGCTTTCTTT.

This clone was found a few times. This sequence joins TRBV2 and TRBJ2-7; 8 bases fit TRBD2. V shed 6 bases, J shed 3 bases, and the junction held 10 bases outside the gene matches. CDR1 and CDR2 from the germline V gene are SNHLY and FYNNEI. The CDR3 is made up of 15 amino acids. In DNA, the CDR3 is TGTGCCAGCAGCCGGGGGGGCGGCGGTAGCTACGAGCAGTACTTC. Its translation: CASSRGGGGSYEQYF.

V is TRBV18 and J is TRBJ2-1; weak D call: TRBD2 (5 bases). Trimming cost V 3 bases and J 6 bases, with 9 bases left between them. The CDR3 loop spans 13 amino acids. CDR1 and CDR2 from the germline V gene are KGHSH and LQKENI. In nucleotides, the CDR3 is TGTGCCAGCTCACCGAGAGAGGGCAATGAGCAGTTCTTC. Its protein product is CASSPREGNEQFF.

The gene calls are TRBV6-5 and TRBJ1-2; 8 bases agree with TRBD1. The junction had 7 bases not matched to a gene; V was cut back by 0 bases and J by 4 bases. The CDR3 extends over 16 amino acids. Germline lookup yields CDR1 MNHEY and CDR2 SVGAGI. CDR3 sequence: CASSYSQGAGTYGYTF. The CDR3 DNA reads as TGTGCCAGCAGTTACTCCCAGGGGGCCGGGACCTATGGCTACACCTTC.

The chain uses TRBV19 and TRBJ1-5; 10 bases line up with TRBD1. This CDR3 has 21 amino acids. Germline values: CDR1 LNHDA, CDR2 SQIVND (reference sequence). After removal of 3 bases from V and 0 bases from J, the junction contained 17 bases not matched to a gene. CDR3 loop: CASSILSLGQGFPYSNQPQHF. The CDR3 coding sequence is TGTGCCAGTAGTATTTTGTCCCTGGGACAGGGGTTCCCCTATAGCAATCAGCCCCAGCATTTT.

The V and J genes are TRBV7-2 and TRBJ1-5, with a weak D call TRBD1 (5 bases). CDR3 length equals 15 residues. Per germline, CDR1 SGHTA and CDR2 FQGNSA. V was shortened by 1 base and J by 4 bases, with 11 bases between the two germline ends. As DNA, the CDR3 is TGTGCCAGCAGCTTAGTGTCAGGGATGAATCAGCCCCAGCATTTT. It is translated as CASSLVSGMNQPQHF. Based on the CDR3 plus reference TRBV7-2 and TRBJ1-5, the full variable domain is GAGVSQSPSNKVTEKGKDVELRCDPISGHTALYWYRQSLGQGLEFLIYFQGNSAPDKSGLPSDRFSAERTGGSVSTLTIQRTQQEDSAVYLCASSLVSGMNQPQHFGDGTRLSIL.

The V call is TRBV25-1, the J call TRBJ2-1; D might be TRBD2 (5 bases). The germline CDR1 and CDR2 sequences are MGHDK and SYGVNS. V was clipped by 3 bases and J by 3 bases, with 9 bases between them. This CDR3 is 14 amino acids long. This CDR3 is CASSDHRDYNEQFF. In DNA, the CDR3 is TGTGCCAGCAGTGACCACCGGGACTACAATGAGCAGTTCTTC.

The chain recombines TRBV10-3 with TRBJ2-3, with TRBD2 identical over 9 bases. The CDR3 length is 13 residues. Germline values: CDR1 ENHRY, CDR2 SYGVKD. Losses at the gene ends were 8 bases for V and 3 bases for J; bases not matched to a gene: 3. This CDR3 reads CAIHSGSTDTQYF. For the CDR3, the DNA is TGTGCCATCCATAGCGGGAGTACAGATACGCAGTATTTT.

This rearrangement joins TRBV28 to TRBJ2-1, with D perhaps matching TRBD2 (6 bases). CDR1 is MDHEN and CDR2 is SYDVKM in the germline V gene. With 3 bases removed from V and 7 bases from J, the gap between germline ends came to 16 bases. The CDR3 runs to 15 residues. The CDR3 sequence: CASSFPPSGRNEQFF. The CDR3, as DNA: TGTGCCAGCAGTTTCCCCCCTTCCGGGAGAAATGAGCAGTTCTTC.

V is TRBV27 and J is TRBJ2-7, with 11 bases lining up with TRBD2. The CDR3 covers 16 residues. J gave up 7 bases and V 11 bases, and 19 bases lay outside the gene matches. CDR1 is MNHEY and CDR2 is SMNVEV in the germline V gene (reference sequence). CDR3 nucleotide sequence: TGTGCCGCGGGAAGACTTGGGACTAGCGGAGCGGGAGAGCAGTACTTC. This translates into CAAGRLGTSGAGEQYF.

This clone was recorded only once. The J gene is TRBJ2-7, the V gene TRBV28, with D possibly TRBD1 on 6 matching bases. The ends were cut back, 3 bases at V and 2 bases at J, with 8 bases in the middle. Germline V lookup: CDR1 MDHEN, CDR2 SYDVKM. The CDR3 is 13 residues long. The CDR3 spells CASSLDSPYEQYF. The DNA of the CDR3 is TGTGCCAGCAGTTTGGACAGCCCCTACGAGCAGTACTTC.

The J gene is TRBJ2-5, the V gene TRBV11-2; the D gene is possibly TRBD2 (5 bases). Between the trimmed V and J ends, which lost 3 bases and 9 bases, there was a span of 8 bases. In germline, CDR1 is SGHAT, CDR2 FQNNGV. This CDR3 has 11 residues. The CDR3 protein is CASSFEGAQYF. In DNA form, the CDR3 reads TGTGCCAGCAGCTTTGAGGGTGCCCAGTACTTC.

The rearrangement links TRBV5-1 to TRBJ2-2; possibly TRBD2 for D (6 bases). The CDR3 spans 16 residues. Germline V gene sequence: CDR1 SGHRS, CDR2 YFSETQ. Trimming took 1 base from V and 5 from J, leaving 15 bases between them. The chain's CDR3 is CASSLIPASGTGELFF. As DNA, the CDR3 is TGCGCCAGCAGCTTGATACCAGCCAGCGGGACCGGGGAGCTGTTTTTT. Looking up the rest from reference TRBV5-1 and TRBJ2-2 gives the full variable domain: KAGVTQTPRYLIKTRGQQVTLSCSPISGHRSVSWYQQTPGQGLQFLFEYFSETQRNKGNFPGRFSGRQFSNSRSEMNVSTLELGDSALYLCASSLIPASGTGELFFGEGSRLTVL.

The chain combines TRBV27 with TRBJ2-7; TRBD1 matches at 11 bases. Germline V gene data show CDR1 as MNHEY and CDR2 as SMNVEV (reference sequence). V lost 10 bases, J lost 2 bases, and 4 bases stayed unmatched. The CDR3 totals 13 residues. DNA for the CDR3: TGTGCCACCGTGGGACAGGGGGCCTACGAGCAGTACTTC. This encodes CATVGQGAYEQYF.

The gene calls are TRBV2 and TRBJ2-1, with D possibly being TRBD2 (5 bases). The CDR3 spans 10 residues. Germline CDR1 SNHLY, CDR2 FYNNEI. V was trimmed by 7 bases and J by 9 bases, leaving 7 bases between them. The CDR3 bases are TGTGCCAGCACCGGACTTGAGCAGTTCTTC. It codes for CASTGLEQFF.

This chain links TRBV9 with TRBJ2-7; D gene unclear. The germline V gene encodes CDR1 SGDLS and CDR2 YYNGEE. Trimming stripped 0 bases from V and 1 base from J, with 5 bases between. There are 13 residues in the CDR3. The CDR3 spells CASSVGLSYEQYF. CDR3 nucleotides: TGTGCCAGCAGCGTAGGTCTATCCTACGAGCAGTACTTC.

The gene calls are TRBV19 and TRBJ2-5, with 10 bases matching TRBD2. The CDR3 contains 15 residues. Germline CDR1 reads LNHDA; CDR2 reads SQIVND (reference sequence). The V and J ends lost 6 bases and 6 bases, in that order; junction bases with no gene match: 10. The CDR3 nucleotides read TGTGCCAGTAGCCCCAGCGGGAGGGCCCGAAAGACCCAGTACTTC. Amino acids: CASSPSGRARKTQYF.

This chain connects TRBV2 to TRBJ1-2, with 7 bases identical to TRBD1. V trimming: 7 bases; J trimming: 6 bases; junction bases outside the gene matches: 5. Germline V gives CDR1 SNHLY, CDR2 FYNNEI. The CDR3 totals 12 residues. Here the CDR3 reads CASTYRGDGYTF. CDR3 DNA: TGTGCCAGCACGTACAGGGGCGATGGCTACACCTTC.

The rearrangement joins TRBV7-2 to TRBJ1-1, with D uncertain. Germline V gene sequence: CDR1 SGHTA, CDR2 FQGNSA. V was clipped by 5 bases and J by 5 bases, with 18 bases between them. The CDR3 length is 15 residues. The CDR3 sequence is CASSHGPIGSTEAFF. The CDR3 bases are TGTGCCAGCAGCCATGGCCCGATCGGGAGTACTGAAGCTTTCTTT.

The V and J genes are TRBV6-6 and TRBJ2-5; no firm D call. The CDR3 spans 14 residues. Germline V CDR1 and CDR2: MNHNY, SVGAGI (reference sequence). V was pared by 2 bases and J by 1 base, with 8 bases between. The CDR3 loop reads CASSYLQVQETQYF. DNA of the CDR3: TGTGCCAGCAGTTACCTGCAGGTCCAAGAGACCCAGTACTTC.

The rearrangement links TRBV9 to TRBJ2-2; 8 bases line up with TRBD1. Losses at the gene ends were 4 bases for V and 1 base for J; bases not matched to a gene: 6. Looked up from germline, CDR1 is SGDLS and CDR2 is YYNGEE. The CDR3 runs 16 residues. This CDR3 is CASSPQGARNTGELFF. The CDR3 bases are TGTGCCAGCAGCCCCCAGGGGGCGCGGAACACCGGGGAGCTGTTTTTT.

The CDR3 nucleotides read TGTGCCAGCCTTGGGGCAGGCGATGGCTACACCTTC. This sequence encodes CASLGAGDGYTF. The chain is built from TRBV6-5 and TRBJ1-2, with D possibly TRBD1 on 5 matching bases. V was trimmed by 8 bases and J by 6 bases, leaving 13 bases between them. Germline assignment: CDR1 MNHEY and CDR2 SVGAGI. CDR3 length: 12 residues.

This chain uses TRBV4-1 with TRBJ1-1, with D possibly matching TRBD1 (6 bases). The V end lost 11 bases, the J end lost 3 bases, and 22 bases lay between the germline ends. Germline V CDR1 and CDR2: MGHRA, YSYEKL. The length of the CDR3 is 15 residues. CDR3 DNA sequence: TGCGCCTTTGGCGGTGGGGCAGGGGATTACACTGAAGCTTTCTTT. Translated: CAFGGGAGDYTEAFF.

The chain links TRBV9 to TRBJ2-2, with D perhaps matching TRBD2 (5 bases). The CDR3 is made up of 15 amino acids. Trimming cost V 4 bases and J 4 bases, with 14 bases left between them. Germline V gives CDR1 SGDLS, CDR2 YYNGEE. CDR3 sequence: CASSPRAVITGELFF. DNA for the CDR3: TGTGCCAGCAGCCCCAGAGCGGTTATCACCGGGGAGCTGTTTTTT.